Listed below are T cell receptor beta chains from one sample, sequenced in a study of T cells in Graves' hyperthyroidism and ophthalmopathy. TCRdb redid the calling of the multiplex PCR reads with MiXCR, one entry per CDR3 protein. The sample shows 400,000 to 500,000 distinct CDR3 sequences, roughly an eighth of them seen only once. Sequencing was carried out using blood. Receptors were obtained from a young woman with Graves' hyperthyroidism. Each CDR3 is given with its conserved first and last residue. The order of the fields is clone size, J gene, D gene, V gene, CDR3 length, CDR3 protein, CDR3 DNA. A D gene is named only where the DNA matches it firmly. The size of a clone is reported for some rows only, either as once, few or many, or as a class for expanded clones.

many	TRBJ1-1	TRBD1	TRBV12-3/TRBV12-4	18	CASSSSTTTGGGTTEAFF	TGTGCCAGCAGTTCCTCGACCACGACAGGGGGCGGTACAACTGAAGCTTTCTTT
-	TRBJ2-7	-	TRBV2	13	CASSRGVDYEQYF	TGTGCCAGCAGTAGGGGAGTGGACTACGAGCAGTACTTC
many	TRBJ1-2	-	TRBV11-1	15	CASSPLSRAGPGYTF	TGTGCCAGCAGCCCCCTCTCCCGTGCAGGTCCTGGCTACACCTTC
many	TRBJ1-3	-	TRBV2	11	CASSVGNTIYF	TGTGCCAGCAGTGTTGGGAACACCATATATTTT
many	TRBJ2-5	TRBD2	TRBV27	16	CASSLSKLAGVETQYF	TGTGCCAGCAGTTTATCGAAACTAGCGGGAGTCGAGACCCAGTACTTC
few	TRBJ1-2	-	TRBV14	17	CASSQDIRGLRGYGYTF	TGTGCCAGCAGCCAAGATATCAGGGGCCTCCGGGGTTATGGCTACACCTTC
many	TRBJ2-5	TRBD1	TRBV14	14	CASSLQGAWETQYF	TGTGCCAGCAGCCTACAGGGGGCGTGGGAGACCCAGTACTTC
-	TRBJ2-5	TRBD2	TRBV19	14	CASSLLAEQETQYF	TGTGCCAGTAGTCTACTAGCGGAACAAGAGACCCAGTACTTC
many	TRBJ2-7	TRBD2	TRBV5-1	17	CASSLVLAGDVASEQYF	TGCGCCAGCAGCTTGGTGCTAGCGGGAGATGTGGCCTCCGAGCAGTACTTC
many	TRBJ2-1	TRBD2	TRBV27	19	CASSFSPGHSSGTYNEQFF	TGTGCCAGCAGTTTCTCCCCCGGGCACTCTAGCGGAACTTACAATGAGCAGTTCTTC
many	TRBJ2-2	TRBD2	TRBV24-1	22	CATSDRYGTSGTSHRRTGELFF	TGTGCCACCAGTGACCGATATGGGACTAGCGGGACTAGTCATAGGCGCACCGGGGAGCTGTTTTTT
-	TRBJ2-7	-	TRBV9	15	CASSPGVKSSYEQYF	TGTGCCAGCAGCCCCGGCGTCAAAAGCTCCTACGAGCAGTACTTC
many	TRBJ2-2	-	TRBV12-5	14	CASGQTGFTGELFF	TGTGCTAGTGGTCAAACAGGGTTCACCGGGGAGCTGTTTTTT
-	TRBJ2-1	TRBD2	TRBV20-1	17	CSARRLAGEFSYNEQFF	TGCAGTGCTAGACGTCTAGCGGGAGAATTCTCCTACAATGAGCAGTTCTTC
-	TRBJ2-5	TRBD1	TRBV5-1	16	CASSLGDRGRQETQYF	TGCGCCAGCAGCTTGGGGGACAGGGGGCGTCAAGAGACCCAGTACTTC
-	TRBJ2-3	TRBD2	TRBV3-1	14	CASNLAGGSDTQYF	TGTGCCAGCAACCTAGCGGGAGGTTCAGATACGCAGTATTTT
many	TRBJ2-1	TRBD2	TRBV12-5	17	CASGSPSGQSSYNEQFF	TGTGCTAGTGGTTCCCCTAGCGGTCAGAGCTCCTACAATGAGCAGTTCTTC
many	TRBJ1-1	-	TRBV20-1	15	CSANPPTGSGTEAFF	TGCAGTGCTAACCCACCGACAGGCTCGGGCACTGAAGCTTTCTTT
-	TRBJ2-7	-	TRBV6-1	15	CASSAKRSENYEQYF	TGTGCCAGCAGTGCAAAACGGTCAGAAAACTACGAGCAGTACTTC
few	TRBJ1-5	TRBD1	TRBV20-1	16	CSARGTKGQSNQPQHF	TGCAGTGCTAGAGGGACTAAGGGACAGAGCAATCAGCCCCAGCATTTT
many	TRBJ2-1	-	TRBV6-5	17	CASNYTSAGRSYNEQFF	TGTGCCAGCAATTACACTTCAGCGGGTCGCTCCTACAATGAGCAGTTCTTC
many	TRBJ1-2	-	TRBV6-6	14	CASSYSISLYGYTF	TGTGCCAGCAGTTACTCGATAAGCCTCTATGGCTACACCTTC
-	TRBJ2-1	-	TRBV5-1	14	CASSLNGRGLEQFF	TGCGCCAGCAGCTTGAACGGGAGGGGGCTTGAGCAGTTCTTC
-	TRBJ1-5	-	TRBV2	13	CASSEDLDQPQHF	TGTGCCAGCAGTGAGGATCTGGATCAGCCCCAGCATTTT
many	TRBJ2-5	TRBD1	TRBV20-1	13	CSAGRGPQETQYF	TGCAGTGCTGGCAGGGGGCCCCAAGAGACCCAGTACTTC
many	TRBJ2-5	TRBD2	TRBV3-1	14	CASSQAAGRETQYF	TGTGCCAGCAGCCAAGCAGCGGGAAGAGAGACCCAGTACTTC
-	TRBJ2-1	-	TRBV24-1	17	CATSDSQAGHSYNEQFF	TGTGCCACCAGTGATTCCCAAGCGGGACACTCCTACAATGAGCAGTTCTTC
-	TRBJ2-2	-	TRBV2	14	CAGSEIPSTGELFF	TGTGCCGGCAGTGAAATTCCTAGCACCGGGGAGCTGTTTTTT
many	TRBJ2-7	TRBD2	TRBV6-1	14	CASSQGTSARRQYF	TGTGCCAGCAGTCAAGGGACTAGCGCCCGTCGGCAGTACTTC
-	TRBJ1-5	TRBD1	TRBV10-1	19	CASSESIILAGGISQPQHF	TGCGCCAGCAGTGAGTCGATAATTTTGGCAGGGGGCATAAGTCAGCCCCAGCATTTT
many	TRBJ2-3	-	TRBV2	14	CASLGEGDTDTQYF	TGTGCCAGCTTGGGAGAGGGAGACACAGATACGCAGTATTTT
-	TRBJ1-5	TRBD1	TRBV6-1	15	CASRVNRGGNQPQHF	TGTGCCAGCAGGGTAAACAGGGGAGGCAATCAGCCCCAGCATTTT
few	TRBJ2-3	TRBD2	TRBV30	16	CAWTGLAGRYTDTQYF	TGTGCCTGGACCGGACTAGCGGGAAGGTACACAGATACGCAGTATTTT
many	TRBJ2-7	TRBD2	TRBV3-1	16	CASSRPSGSYSYEQYF	TGTGCCAGCAGCCGACCAAGCGGGAGCTACTCCTACGAGCAGTACTTC
many	TRBJ2-1	TRBD2	TRBV11-2	15	CASSLNSGRHNEQFF	TGTGCCAGCAGCTTAAATAGCGGGAGGCATAATGAGCAGTTCTTC
many	TRBJ2-7	-	TRBV6-5	13	CASSYGTHYEQYF	TGTGCCAGCAGTTACGGGACACACTACGAGCAGTACTTC
many	TRBJ1-1	-	TRBV2	13	CASSALGGTEAFF	TGTGCCAGCAGCGCCTTAGGGGGGACTGAAGCTTTCTTT
many	TRBJ1-2	-	TRBV6-1	14	CASRRDGQNYGYTF	TGTGCCAGCAGGAGGGACGGTCAAAACTATGGCTACACCTTC
many	TRBJ1-1	-	TRBV5-1	16	CASSLEGRGVGTEAFF	TGCGCCAGCAGCTTGGAGGGTCGGGGTGTGGGCACTGAAGCTTTCTTT
many	TRBJ2-2	-	TRBV12-3/TRBV12-4	16	CASSSYEGQNTGELFF	TGTGCCAGCAGTTCTTATGAGGGACAGAACACCGGGGAGCTGTTTTTT
many	TRBJ2-3	-	TRBV24-1	16	CATSDSPGTATDTQYF	TGTGCCACCAGTGATTCCCCCGGGACGGCTACAGATACGCAGTATTTT
-	TRBJ2-5	TRBD1	TRBV18	14	CASSPLDRAETQYF	TGTGCCAGCTCACCACTAGACAGGGCAGAGACCCAGTACTTC